The 30 T cell receptor beta chains below were found in one sample sequenced in a study of blood T cell repertoires in COVID-19. Profiled with immunoSEQ multiplex PCR; TCRdb holds only in-frame clones, not every one. The sample includes around 270,000 clones, 70% to 85% seen only once; the top ten take roughly 0.87%. Material: peripheral blood. Source of these receptors: a human donor with COVID-19, enrolled during active disease. The donor label of this sample is uncertain.

The chain joins TRBV2 to TRBJ2-7; 8 bases are shared with TRBD2. The CDR3 spans 16 residues. J was trimmed by 2 bases and V by 6 bases; bases with no gene match: 12. Germline V gene data show CDR1 as SNHLY and CDR2 as FYNNEI. CDR3 loop: CASRSGRTATAYEQYF. As DNA, the CDR3 is TGTGCCAGCAGGAGCGGGAGAACGGCGACAGCCTACGAGCAGTACTTC.

The chain uses TRBV27 and TRBJ1-5; D is ambiguous. Trimming pared 5 bases from V and 6 bases from J, leaving 14 bases between. From germline, CDR1 is MNHEY and CDR2 SMNVEV (reference sequence). The CDR3 runs to 14 residues. Written as DNA, the CDR3 is TGTGCCAGCAGTCCCCACGCGGCCCCTCAGCCCCAGCATTTT. This sequence encodes CASSPHAAPQPQHF.

The V gene is TRBV19, the J gene TRBJ1-5; D perhaps matches TRBD1 (6 bases). V lost 4 bases and J 0 bases, leaving 10 bases between the germline ends. The CDR3 contains 15 residues. Germline CDR1 and CDR2: LNHDA and SQIVND (reference sequence). The CDR3 region has the DNA TGTGCCAGTAGTACTCAGGGGAATAGCAATCAGCCCCAGCATTTT. It yields the protein CASSTQGNSNQPQHF.

This chain joins TRBV7-3 and TRBJ2-1; 10 positions match TRBD2. Losses at the gene ends were 5 bases for V and 4 bases for J; bases not matched to a gene: 2. Per the germline V gene, CDR1 is SGHTA and CDR2 is FQGTGA. This CDR3 is built from 14 residues. This CDR3 reads CASSPSGSYNEQFF. CDR3 sequence (DNA): TGTGCCAGCAGCCCTAGCGGGAGTTACAATGAGCAGTTCTTC.

This chain uses TRBV11-3 with TRBJ2-3; TRBD2 is a possible D gene (5 bases). V lost 5 bases and J lost 1, with 10 bases in between. The CDR3 is 14 amino acids. Germline V lookup: CDR1 SGHNT, CDR2 YENEEA. The CDR3 DNA sequence: TGTGCCAGCAGCCCAACGCGGGGCACAGATACGCAGTATTTT. It translates to CASSPTRGTDTQYF.

This chain uses TRBV11-2 with TRBJ1-1, with TRBD1 matching over 11 bases. The CDR3 totals 16 residues. The J segment lost 5 bases and the V segment lost 1 base, leaving 6 bases of the junction unmatched. Per germline, CDR1 SGHAT and CDR2 FQNNGV. Here the CDR3 reads CASSLAGTGGFTEAFF. The CDR3 DNA follows: TGTGCCAGCAGCTTAGCCGGGACAGGGGGATTTACTGAAGCTTTCTTT.

The V call is TRBV5-1, the J call TRBJ2-7; tentatively, D is TRBD2 (6 bases). In germline, CDR1 is SGHRS, CDR2 YFSETQ. With 4 bases removed from V and 2 bases from J, the gap between germline ends came to 16 bases. The CDR3 is made up of 15 amino acids. The CDR3 DNA follows: TGCGCCAGCAGCATCGCTAGCGCCGAAACCTACGAGCAGTACTTC. It encodes CASSIASAETYEQYF. Filled out from reference TRBV5-1 and TRBJ2-7, the complete variable domain reads KAGVTQTPRYLIKTRGQQVTLSCSPISGHRSVSWYQQTPGQGLQFLFEYFSETQRNKGNFPGRFSGRQFSNSRSEMNVSTLELGDSALYLCASSIASAETYEQYFGPGTRLTVT.

The chain links TRBV7-3 to TRBJ1-1, with D perhaps matching TRBD1 (5 bases). From germline, CDR1 is SGHTA and CDR2 FQGTGA. V was pared by 3 bases and J by 5 bases, with 13 bases between. CDR3 length: 14 residues. The CDR3 DNA sequence: TGTGCCAGCAGCTTGCAGGGAATTCTTACTGAAGCTTTCTTT. This encodes CASSLQGILTEAFF.

CDR3 sequence reads: CASSSRTGRTEAFF. As DNA, the CDR3 is TGTGCCAGCAGCTCGCGGACAGGGCGGACTGAAGCTTTCTTT. This chain links TRBV5-4 with TRBJ1-1; the match to TRBD1 covers 8 bases. The V gene's germline CDR1 is SGHNT and CDR2 YYREEE (reference sequence). V gave up 3 bases and J gave up 5 bases; unmatched junction bases: 6. This CDR3 comprises 14 residues.

This chain joins TRBV28 and TRBJ1-5; 7 nucleotides line up with TRBD1. J lost 4 bases, V lost 5 bases, and 5 bases had no gene match. The CDR3 extends over 14 amino acids. Per germline, CDR1 MDHEN and CDR2 SYDVKM. CDR3 loop: CASSDRDSNQPQHF. Here the CDR3 DNA reads TGTGCCAGCAGTGACCGGGACAGTAATCAGCCCCAGCATTTT.

The chain recombines TRBV6-5 with TRBJ1-1; TRBD1 is a possible D gene (5 bases). Germline V lookup: CDR1 MNHEY, CDR2 SVGAGI. V was clipped by 6 bases and J by 5 bases, with 13 bases between them. CDR3 length: 13 amino acids. The CDR3 region has the DNA TGTGCCAGCAGCACAGGTCCGGGTACTGAAGCTTTCTTT. Its translation: CASSTGPGTEAFF.

This clone rates as medium-sized. The gene calls are TRBV20-1 and TRBJ1-2; D perhaps matches TRBD1 (5 bases). The germline gives CDR1 DFQATT, CDR2 SNEGSKA (reference sequence). Deletions cut 3 bases from V and 4 bases from J, with 12 bases between. The CDR3 sequence is 13 residues long. The CDR3 sequence is CSASSQGTYGYTF. As DNA, the CDR3 is TGCAGTGCTAGTTCGCAGGGTACCTATGGCTACACCTTC.

The rearrangement joins TRBV18 to TRBJ1-2; D is unresolved. This CDR3 spans 14 amino acids. The V end was cut by 3 bases, the J end by 5 bases, with 13 bases between. Germline V lookup: CDR1 KGHSH, CDR2 LQKENI. The DNA of the CDR3 is TGTGCCAGCTCACCTGATTCAATCGGGTATGGCTACACCTTC. Translating it yields CASSPDSIGYGYTF.

The gene calls are TRBV9 and TRBJ1-2; 8 bases align to TRBD1. CDR3 length: 18 residues. Germline CDR1 reads SGDLS; CDR2 reads YYNGEE. V lost 1 base and J lost 4; bases outside the gene matches: 15. Here the CDR3 reads CASSVSWDRLSLGYGYTF. CDR3 DNA sequence: TGTGCCAGCAGCGTAAGTTGGGACAGGCTTAGTTTGGGCTATGGCTACACCTTC.

The chain recombines TRBV5-1 with TRBJ2-3, with TRBD2 matching over 9 bases. The CDR3 length is 14 residues. CDR1 is SGHRS, CDR2 YFSETQ, per germline. V shed 5 bases, J shed 6 bases, and the junction held 7 bases outside the gene matches. The CDR3 DNA is TGCGCCAGCAGATTAGCGGGAGTTATCGATACGCAGTATTTT. It translates to CASRLAGVIDTQYF.

The CDR3: CASSRTISGELFF. CDR3 in DNA: TGTGCCAGCAGCCGGACTATATCTGGGGAGCTGTTTTTT. V and J are TRBV7-2 and TRBJ2-2; TRBD2 might be the D (6 bases). Germline CDR1 is SGHTA and CDR2 is FQGNSA. This CDR3 is built from 13 residues. Trimming shortened V by 5 bases and J by 8 bases, and 12 bases separated the two germline ends.

The chain combines TRBV5-6 with TRBJ2-5, with D uncertain. The CDR3 is 14 amino acids. CDR1 SGHDT and CDR2 YYEEEE come from the germline V gene. Trimming removed 0 bases at V and 3 bases at J, with 9 bases between. CDR3 sequence (DNA): TGTGCCAGCAGCTTGGGGCCTGTTGAAGAGACCCAGTACTTC. It codes for CASSLGPVEETQYF.

The CDR3 region has the DNA TGCGCCAGCAGCCAAGATATGGGGGAGGCCGGTGAGCAGTTCTTC. Protein: CASSQDMGEAGEQFF. The chain joins TRBV4-1 to TRBJ2-1; possible D gene TRBD2, 6 bases. The CDR3 is 15 residues long. CDR1 and CDR2 from the germline V gene are MGHRA and YSYEKL. The ends were cut back, 0 bases at V and 9 bases at J, with 15 bases in the middle.

V gene TRBV28 combines with J gene TRBJ1-6; perhaps TRBD1 as D (6 bases). Trimming shortened V by 6 bases and J by 4 bases, and 13 bases separated the two germline ends. There are 15 residues in the CDR3. The germline V gene has CDR1 MDHEN and CDR2 SYDVKM. CDR3 residues: CASRPGDTYNSPLHF. The CDR3 DNA is TGTGCCAGCAGACCAGGGGATACTTATAATTCACCCCTCCACTTT.

This rearrangement joins TRBV7-9 to TRBJ2-3; D is perhaps TRBD1 (6 bases). The CDR3 runs to 15 residues. Germline CDR1 reads SEHNR; CDR2 reads FQNEAQ (reference sequence). The ends were cut back, 0 bases at V and 6 bases at J, with 13 bases in the middle. The DNA for the CDR3 is TGTGCCAGCAGCTTAGCGAAGGACAGCCGGGATACGCAGTATTTT. Its translation: CASSLAKDSRDTQYF.

The J gene is TRBJ2-5, the V gene TRBV29-1; 7 bases map to TRBD1. The CDR3 contains 13 residues. V gave up 6 bases and J gave up 5 bases; unmatched junction bases: 9. The germline V gene encodes CDR1 SQVTM and CDR2 ANQGSEA. CDR3 region: CSVKTKGGETQYF. In DNA, the CDR3 is TGCAGCGTCAAGACCAAAGGGGGCGAGACCCAGTACTTC.

The rearrangement links TRBV6-2 or TRBV6-3 to TRBJ1-1; 7 bases fit TRBD1. Germline V gene sequence: CDR1 MNHEY, CDR2 SVGEGT. The V and J ends lost 2 bases and 5 bases, in that order; junction bases with no gene match: 5. The CDR3 length is 14 residues. CDR3 region: CASSYVAGGTEAFF. In nucleotides, the CDR3 is TGTGCCAGCAGTTACGTCGCAGGGGGGACTGAAGCTTTCTTT.

The J gene is TRBJ2-1, the V gene TRBV5-6, with 10 bases that match TRBD1. The CDR3 is made up of 15 amino acids. The junction had 2 bases not matched to a gene; V was cut back by 1 base and J by 4 bases. Germline loops: CDR1 SGHDT, CDR2 YYEEEE. The CDR3 here is CASSLRDRGYNEQFF. Written as DNA, the CDR3 is TGTGCCAGCAGCTTGCGGGACAGGGGTTACAATGAGCAGTTCTTC.

The chain is built from TRBV11-2 and TRBJ1-1, with D perhaps TRBD1 (6 bases). Germline CDR1 SGHAT, CDR2 FQNNGV. The CDR3 is made up of 15 amino acids. V lost 4 bases, J lost 2 bases, and 14 bases lay in between. The DNA of the CDR3 is TGTGCCAGCAGCTCCCAGGGGCAGGGCAACACTGAAGCTTTCTTT. This gives the protein CASSSQGQGNTEAFF.

The V call is TRBV10-1, the J call TRBJ2-1; maybe TRBD2 (6 bases). The CDR3 covers 12 residues. V gave up 6 bases and J gave up 12 bases, with 15 bases separating them. CDR1 and CDR2 from the germline V gene are WNHNN and SYGVQD (reference sequence). CDR3 sequence (DNA): TGCGCCAGCAGCCCCGGGAGCGAGAGGCAGTTCTTC. It codes for CASSPGSERQFF.

The table lists this clone with a count of one. The chain joins TRBV7-2 to TRBJ2-1; tentative D call: TRBD1 (5 bases). Germline V gene sequence: CDR1 SGHTA, CDR2 FQGNSA. This CDR3 is built from 15 residues. V was pared by 1 base and J by 4 bases, with 11 bases between. The CDR3 loop is CASSLVFQGYNEQFF. The CDR3 nucleotides read TGTGCCAGCAGCTTAGTATTTCAGGGTTACAATGAGCAGTTCTTC.

The chain links TRBV5-1 to TRBJ1-4; a weak D match, TRBD1 (5 bases). There are 16 residues in the CDR3. V was pared by 3 bases and J by 3 bases, with 15 bases between. Germline V gene data show CDR1 as SGHRS and CDR2 as YFSETQ. This chain's CDR3 is CASSSSGPRANEKLFF. The CDR3 DNA sequence: TGCGCCAGCAGCTCTTCAGGGCCGAGAGCTAATGAAAAACTGTTTTTT.

The V and J genes are TRBV5-7 and TRBJ1-1; 7 nucleotides match TRBD1. TRBV5-7 is reported as an ORF; its role is uncertain. This CDR3 contains 15 residues. J was trimmed by 0 bases and V by 1 base; bases with no gene match: 3. The CDR3 reads CASSLKQGMNTEAFF. The CDR3 DNA sequence: TGTGCCAGCAGCTTGAAACAGGGGATGAACACTGAAGCTTTCTTT.

The chain combines TRBV27 with TRBJ2-7, with 9 bases lining up with TRBD1. The length of the CDR3 is 16 residues. CDR1 and CDR2 from the germline V gene are MNHEY and SMNVEV (reference sequence). With V trimmed by 6 bases and J by 0 bases, 9 bases remained unmatched. The chain's CDR3 is CASSGNRDRDSYEQYF. The CDR3 coding sequence is TGTGCCAGCAGCGGAAACCGGGACAGGGACTCCTACGAGCAGTACTTC.

The chain links TRBV7-6 to TRBJ1-5; D is uncertain. Trimming shortened V by 6 bases and J by 3 bases, and 9 bases separated the two germline ends. In germline, CDR1 is SGHVS, CDR2 FNYEAQ. The CDR3 totals 13 residues. The CDR3 here is CASSPTANQPQHF. The CDR3 bases are TGTGCCAGCAGTCCTACCGCCAATCAGCCCCAGCATTTT.